A selection of T cell receptor beta chains follows, all from one sample in a study of T cell responses to AZD1222 COVID-19 vaccine. The table came from immunoSEQ multiplex PCR; TCRdb's copy has only in-frame clones and leaves some out. The table includes approximately 100,000 clones, just under 95% detected once. This sample comprised peripheral blood, obtained on day 0 of AZD1222 vaccination. The receptors were sampled from an adult in good health. Both conserved end residues are part of each CDR3.

j_call v_call cdr3_aa
TRBJ1-1 TRBV20-1 CSAKWDTEAFF
TRBJ2-3 TRBV4-1 CASSQDPGRWGDTQYF
TRBJ1-1 TRBV9 CASSPQGGTEAFF
TRBJ1-1 TRBV19 CASTLDRWNTEAFF
TRBJ2-2 TRBV6-5 CASMDRNTGELFF
TRBJ2-5 TRBV4-1 CASSQDEISGRALETQYF
TRBJ2-2 TRBV2 CASSEMSGGAGELFF
TRBJ1-1 TRBV13 CASSDTSRSKAFF
TRBJ2-3 TRBV29-1 CSVVASESTDTQYF
TRBJ1-2 TRBV16 CASSQDGSYGYTF
TRBJ1-4 TRBV7-9 CASSLDPTVNEKLFF
TRBJ1-2 TRBV6-5 CASSRTVRGYTF
TRBJ2-7 TRBV13 CASSSRVATYEQYF
TRBJ1-2 TRBV7-9 CASRRDTGAAYYGYTF
TRBJ2-7 TRBV3-1/TRBV3-2 CASSESEAYEQYF
TRBJ1-3 TRBV28 CASSIDRVFSSSGNTIYF
TRBJ2-2 TRBV19 CASSARVTGELFF
TRBJ1-5 TRBV7-2 CASSLGTDRRNQPQHF
TRBJ2-3 TRBV4-2 CASSQRTSGADTQYF
TRBJ1-2 TRBV6-5 CASSYSSVSGYTF
TRBJ2-1 TRBV28 CASSFGTEPSYNEQFF
TRBJ1-3 TRBV7-3 CASSSHGSGNTIYF
TRBJ1-5 TRBV2 CASGGRDSLPQHF
TRBJ2-1 TRBV5-1 CASSSDRGLYNEQFF
TRBJ2-1 TRBV5-6 CASSFVRGEQFF
TRBJ1-1 TRBV20-1 CSAEFNGEAFF
TRBJ1-2 TRBV20-1 CSASETKGHYGYTF
TRBJ2-2 TRBV10-3 CAIRATQGAHTGELFF
TRBJ1-2 TRBV3-1/TRBV3-2 CATSQGAYGYTF
TRBJ2-3 TRBV28 CASSLSPRTDTQYF
TRBJ1-2 TRBV27 CASSPGTVKYGYTF
TRBJ2-3 TRBV7-2 CASSLVQASTDTQYF
TRBJ1-4 TRBV18 CASSPSADEKLFF
TRBJ2-7 TRBV28 CASSAGLAGGSYEQYF
TRBJ1-6 TRBV28 CASSREYNSPLHF
TRBJ2-5 TRBV5-1 CASSLAFSDIQETQYF
TRBJ1-5 TRBV30 CAWSVGGSYNQPQHF
TRBJ1-3 TRBV28 CATGGQGISGNTIYF
TRBJ1-6 TRBV28 CASSLRTGVRSPLHF
TRBJ1-3 TRBV4-2 CASSERFYREHSGNTIYF
TRBJ2-1 TRBV11-3 CASSATQGNEQFF
TRBJ1-1 TRBV12-3/TRBV12-4 CASRPTGNTEAFF
TRBJ1-5 TRBV5-8 CASSLPGRRSNQPQHF
TRBJ1-1 TRBV6-5 CASSDRVTAFF
TRBJ1-1 TRBV4-3 CASSQGYRDYTEAFF
TRBJ2-2 TRBV11-3 CASSPGRLLEVSYNTGELFF
TRBJ2-1 TRBV9 CASSDGLGLSEQFF
TRBJ1-1 TRBV7-9 CASTREGGAEAFF
TRBJ2-1 TRBV4-2 CASSPSLGDEQFF